This T cell receptor (beta chain) derives from a study of T cell changes during pregnancy in multiple sclerosis (dated by TCRdb to the late 2010s). For the study in its entirety: The study looked at changes in the T cell repertoire across pregnancy in women with multiple sclerosis.

About this clone: Its antigen target is currently unknown. Base qualities are not at hand, and no much larger clone is one base apart.

As encoded in the germline V gene (reference sequence), CDR1 is SSHAT while CDR2 is FNYEAQ. Trimmed from V: 3 bases; trimmed from J: 2 bases; junction bases lacking a gene match: 6. From the cysteine through the phenylalanine, the CDR3 covers 15 amino acids. The retained sequence is limited to the CDR3, 45 bases, with the frame set at the first base. Library construction relied on the immunoSEQ multiplex PCR assay. Here the immuneACCESS table is served through TCRdb, limited to in-frame sequences with V and J called. Missing clones are a known gap in these copies; in checked studies unresolved V genes cover under half, and the rest lacks a known reason. This sample is represented by 30,000 to 45,000 clones; 89% of them were singletons. 10% to 12% of the sample rests with the top ten.

This TCR derives from a female donor with multiple sclerosis, enrolled in a pregnancy study. The chain is encoded by TRBV7-7 joined to TRBJ2-5; TRBD1 matches 7 bases in the middle. Sequences were derived from CD8+ T cells from peripheral blood mononuclear cells, sampled in the third trimester of pregnancy. This receptor carries the CDR3 CASSFRQGRQETQYF. The nucleotide sequence reads TGTGCCAGCAGCTTCCGACAGGGTCGGCAAGAGACCCAGTACTTC.